The 23 T cell receptor beta chains listed next were all sequenced from one sample in a study of cytomegalovirus exposure and HLA in healthy donors. With 60 Vbeta and 13 Jbeta primers, the PCR was carried out. TCRdb's copy holds only in-frame clones and misses some; the assay was immunoSEQ multiplex PCR. The repertoire holds 95,000 to 150,000 clones, with more than 65% as singletons. Sequencing input: PBMCs. The source of these receptors is a woman in her forties in good health and CMV-seropositive.

The chain has TRBV5-1 and TRBJ2-1, with a possible D match to TRBD1 (5 bases). Deletions cut 1 base from V and 3 bases from J, with 11 bases between. This CDR3 contains 15 residues. Germline V gene lookup returns CDR1 SGHRS and CDR2 YFSETQ. The CDR3 region is CASSLRGGFYNEQFF. The CDR3 nucleotides are TGCGCCAGCAGCTTGAGGGGCGGCTTCTACAATGAGCAGTTCTTC.

This clone was seen a handful of times. V usage is TRBV5-1 and J usage is TRBJ1-1; TRBD1 is a possible D gene (5 bases). Trimming removed 0 bases at V and 1 base at J, with 7 bases between. CDR3 length: 14 amino acids. CDR1 is SGHRS and CDR2 is YFSETQ in the germline V gene. CDR3 protein: CASSLGGPNTEAFF. CDR3 bases: TGCGCCAGCAGCTTGGGGGGCCCGAACACTGAAGCTTTCTTT. Filled out from reference TRBV5-1 and TRBJ1-1, the complete variable domain reads KAGVTQTPRYLIKTRGQQVTLSCSPISGHRSVSWYQQTPGQGLQFLFEYFSETQRNKGNFPGRFSGRQFSNSRSEMNVSTLELGDSALYLCASSLGGPNTEAFFGQGTRLTVV.

As regards this clone: A junction end diverges from the germline sequence, so it may reflect a read error. The chain is built from TRBV7-3 and TRBJ2-5, with 12 nucleotides matching TRBD2. The germline V gene has CDR1 SGHTA and CDR2 FQGTGA. There are 18 residues in the CDR3. The CDR3 bases are TGTGCCGGCAGCTTAGGGGGGCTAGCGGGAGGGTCTCGAGAGACCCAGTACTTC. It specifies CAGSLGGLAGGSRETQYF.

This clone came up many times. Other DNA sequences in the sample encode the same CDR3. The CDR3 DNA follows: TGTGCCAGCAGCCCCCAGACAGGAAGGAACACTGAAGCTTTCTTT. Amino acid sequence: CASSPQTGRNTEAFF. The chain couples TRBV7-2 to TRBJ1-1, with a tentative D call TRBD1 (6 bases). Per the germline V gene, CDR1 is SGHTA and CDR2 is FQGNSA. V was cut by 5 bases and J by 1 base, with 14 bases left in between. CDR3 length: 15 amino acids.

This CDR3 reads CASSFKRGGTGELFF. The CDR3 DNA is TGTGCCAGCAGTTTTAAAAGGGGTGGGACCGGGGAGCTGTTTTTT. J is TRBJ2-2 and V is TRBV28, with a weak D call TRBD1 (5 bases). This CDR3 region has 15 residues. V lost 3 bases and J lost 5, with 13 bases in between. Germline-derived CDR1 and CDR2 are MDHEN and SYDVKM.

The V and J genes are TRBV6-6 and TRBJ2-5; 10 nucleotides agree with TRBD1. Trimming at V came to 8 bases and at J to 4 bases, leaving 7 bases not matched to a gene. This CDR3 contains 14 residues. Germline V gene lookup returns CDR1 MNHNY and CDR2 SVGAGI (reference sequence). Here the CDR3 reads CASGDRGLGETQYF. CDR3 sequence (DNA): TGTGCCAGCGGGGACAGGGGCTTAGGAGAGACCCAGTACTTC.

The rearrangement links TRBV9 to TRBJ2-3; D is possibly TRBD1 (5 bases). The CDR3 is 17 amino acids. Germline V gene sequence: CDR1 SGDLS, CDR2 YYNGEE. The V end lost 3 bases, the J end lost 0 bases, and 17 bases lay between the germline ends. The CDR3 spells CASSEGRGTASTDTQYF. Written as DNA, the CDR3 is TGTGCCAGCAGCGAAGGTAGGGGCACCGCTAGCACAGATACGCAGTATTTT. Complete variable domain (other parts from reference TRBV9 and TRBJ2-3): DSGVTQTPKHLITATGQRVTLRCSPRSGDLSVYWYQQSLDQGLQFLIQYYNGEERAKGNILERFSAQQFPDLHSELNLSSLELGDSALYFCASSEGRGTASTDTQYFGPGTRLTVL.

The chain uses TRBV30 and TRBJ2-5; D possibly corresponds to TRBD2 (7 bases). From germline, CDR1 is GTSNPN and CDR2 SVGIG (reference sequence). CDR3 length: 13 residues. V shed 0 bases and J shed 4 bases, with 9 bases lying between them. DNA of the CDR3: TGTGCCTGGAGTGTAGGGGGGGCAGAGACCCAGTACTTC. As protein: CAWSVGGAETQYF.

The V and J genes are TRBV28 and TRBJ1-5, with 10 bases fitting TRBD1. In germline, CDR1 is MDHEN, CDR2 SYDVKM. The CDR3 runs 15 residues. The V segment lost 6 bases and the J segment 4 bases; nucleotides outside the gene matches: 6. The CDR3 spells CASRWTGGGNQPQHF. The CDR3 coding sequence is TGTGCCAGCAGGTGGACAGGGGGAGGTAATCAGCCCCAGCATTTT.

The chain uses TRBV10-1 and TRBJ2-5, with TRBD2 matching 10 bases. V gave up 0 bases and J gave up 5 bases; unmatched junction bases: 6. The CDR3 covers 16 residues. From germline, CDR1 is WNHNN and CDR2 SYGVQD (reference sequence). The CDR3 DNA reads as TGCGCCAGCAGTGAGTCTTTTCTAGCGGGAGTGGAGACCCAGTACTTC. Residues: CASSESFLAGVETQYF.

Only one count was recorded for this clone. The gene calls are TRBV11-2 and TRBJ2-7; unclear D gene. The CDR3 sequence is 12 residues long. Germline V gene data show CDR1 as SGHAT and CDR2 as FQNNGV. V was shortened by 0 bases and J by 13 bases, with 13 bases between the two germline ends. The CDR3 region is CASSLEVGPLYF. The CDR3 nucleotides are TGTGCCAGCAGCTTAGAGGTTGGGCCGCTATACTTC.

The chain couples TRBV5-1 to TRBJ2-1; TRBD2 agrees at 11 bases. The CDR3 is 15 amino acids. The V and J ends lost 3 bases and 10 bases, in that order; junction bases with no gene match: 9. Germline V CDR1 and CDR2: SGHRS, YFSETQ. CDR3 DNA sequence: TGCGCCAGCAGCTCCACACTAGCGGGAGTAAGGGAGCAGTTCTTC. It encodes CASSSTLAGVREQFF.

This chain connects TRBV5-1 to TRBJ2-7; 9 bases fit TRBD1. V lost 4 bases to trimming and J lost 6 bases; unmatched junction nucleotides: 11. Per germline, CDR1 SGHRS and CDR2 YFSETQ. The CDR3 is 15 residues long. The CDR3 nucleotides are TGCGCCAGCAGCCTACAGGGACAGGGACCCTTCGAGCAGTACTTC. Protein: CASSLQGQGPFEQYF.

The chain uses TRBV6-6 and TRBJ2-3; D remains ambiguous. V was clipped by 4 bases and J by 3 bases, with 8 bases between them. CDR3 length: 13 residues. Germline CDR1 is MNHNY and CDR2 is SVGAGI (reference sequence). The CDR3 region is CASSFYITDTQYF. The DNA of the CDR3 is TGTGCCAGCAGTTTTTATATAACAGATACGCAGTATTTT.

The CDR3 nucleotides are TGTGCCTGGAGTGTGGGCGGGGCCTCCTACGAGCAGTACTTC. Protein: CAWSVGGASYEQYF. J is TRBJ2-7 and V is TRBV30, with a tentative D call TRBD2 (6 bases). The CDR3 extends over 14 amino acids. Trimming shortened V by 0 bases and J by 0 bases, and 9 bases separated the two germline ends. Germline assignment: CDR1 GTSNPN and CDR2 SVGIG (reference sequence).

This clone occurred a few times. The chain carries TRBV2 and TRBJ1-6; 10 bases agree with TRBD1. The CDR3 extends over 14 amino acids. The J segment lost 7 bases and the V segment lost 6 bases, leaving 3 bases of the junction unmatched. In germline, CDR1 is SNHLY, CDR2 FYNNEI. CDR3 sequence: CASSRGQGNSPLHF. In DNA form, the CDR3 reads TGTGCCAGCAGCAGGGGACAGGGGAATTCACCCCTCCACTTT.

V gene TRBV5-1 combines with J gene TRBJ2-7, with 7 bases identical to TRBD2. Germline V CDR1 and CDR2: SGHRS, YFSETQ. The V and J ends lost 0 bases and 3 bases, in that order; junction bases with no gene match: 6. The CDR3 contains 15 residues. The CDR3 nucleotides read TGCGCCAGCAGCTTGGCAGGGAGGGCCATCTACGAGCAGTACTTC. Its translation is CASSLAGRAIYEQYF.

The J gene is TRBJ2-3, the V gene TRBV28, with D maybe TRBD1 (6 bases). Per the germline V gene, CDR1 is MDHEN and CDR2 is SYDVKM. V lost 1 base and J lost 4, with 9 bases in between. The CDR3 spans 14 residues. The CDR3 nucleotides read TGTGCCAGCAGTTTATTACAGGGTGCAGATACGCAGTATTTT. Translated: CASSLLQGADTQYF.

This clone has only a few counts. Other DNA sequences from this sample encode an identical CDR3 as well. V gene TRBV7-8 combines with J gene TRBJ2-5; D ambiguous. Looked up from germline, CDR1 is SGHVS and CDR2 is FQNEAQ. The CDR3 spans 12 residues. Deletions cut 0 bases from V and 5 bases from J, with 4 bases between. CDR3 loop: CASSLAQETQYF. The CDR3 DNA sequence: TGTGCCAGCAGCTTAGCGCAGGAGACCCAGTACTTC.

The V call is TRBV5-5, the J call TRBJ2-7; D not certain. The CDR3 is 13 amino acids. Germline CDR1 reads SGHKS; CDR2 reads YYEKEE (reference sequence). V lost 2 bases, J lost 3 bases, and 9 bases lay in between. The CDR3 DNA sequence: TGTGCCAGCAGCTTTCCCCCCTACTACGAGCAGTACTTC. This translates into CASSFPPYYEQYF.

V usage is TRBV19 and J usage is TRBJ1-2, with D perhaps matching TRBD1 (6 bases). Germline CDR1 reads LNHDA; CDR2 reads SQIVND (reference sequence). The germline V and J ends were trimmed by 5 bases and 4 bases, with 14 bases remaining between them. The CDR3 is 14 amino acids. The CDR3 reads CASSLRTDSYGYTF. The CDR3 nucleotides read TGTGCCAGTAGTCTACGGACAGATTCCTATGGCTACACCTTC. Based on the CDR3 plus reference TRBV19 and TRBJ1-2, the full variable domain is DGGITQSPKYLFRKEGQNVTLSCEQNLNHDAMYWYRQDPGQGLRLIYYSQIVNDFQKGDIAEGYSVSREKKESFPLTVTSAQKNPTAFYLCASSLRTDSYGYTFGSGTRLTVV.

The genes are TRBV7-3 and TRBJ1-1, with D possibly TRBD1 on 6 matching bases. This CDR3 is 15 amino acids long. Germline V lookup: CDR1 SGHTA, CDR2 FQGTGA. V lost 5 bases, J lost 1 base, and 14 bases lay in between. CDR3 nucleotides: TGTGCCAGCAGCCTGCGATCGACAGGGAACACTGAAGCTTTCTTT. Translating it yields CASSLRSTGNTEAFF.

This chain connects TRBV5-1 to TRBJ2-1; 9 nucleotides match TRBD1. This CDR3 spans 15 amino acids. Germline V lookup: CDR1 SGHRS, CDR2 YFSETQ. Unmatched junction bases numbered 7, after V lost 4 bases and J lost 5 bases. The CDR3, as DNA: TGCGCCAGCAGCATGGGACAGGGTTCCCACAATGAGCAGTTCTTC. Protein product: CASSMGQGSHNEQFF.